The sequence of this T cell receptor beta chain was determined in a study of T cell responses to AZD1222 COVID-19 vaccine. Study background: Analyses pooled second doses at about 4 or about 12 weeks.

This CDR3 is 15 amino acids long. Germline-derived CDR1 and CDR2 are SGHDT and YYEEEE. V trimming: 2 bases; J trimming: 5 bases; junction bases outside the gene matches: 7. Broader study findings: Seropositive AZD1222 recipients at baseline numbered only 6 or 7. CD4 TCRs associated with vaccination spanned spike, dominating at 160-218 and 743-854. Donors were mostly white British, more females; clonal diversity possibly underestimated.

Remarks on this clone: Its specificity is unknown.

Assay used: immunoSEQ multiplex PCR; TCRdb lists only in-frame clones, some missing. Of about 21,000 clones listed, 82% are singletons. This chain connects TRBV5-6 to TRBJ2-5; TRBD1 matches at 9 bases. The sequence derives from an adult in good health. The starting material was peripheral blood, obtained on day 0 of AZD1222 vaccination. This CDR3 reads CASSFGTGMGETQYF. The DNA of the CDR3 is TGTGCCAGCAGCTTCGGGACAGGGATGGGGGAGACCCAGTACTTC.